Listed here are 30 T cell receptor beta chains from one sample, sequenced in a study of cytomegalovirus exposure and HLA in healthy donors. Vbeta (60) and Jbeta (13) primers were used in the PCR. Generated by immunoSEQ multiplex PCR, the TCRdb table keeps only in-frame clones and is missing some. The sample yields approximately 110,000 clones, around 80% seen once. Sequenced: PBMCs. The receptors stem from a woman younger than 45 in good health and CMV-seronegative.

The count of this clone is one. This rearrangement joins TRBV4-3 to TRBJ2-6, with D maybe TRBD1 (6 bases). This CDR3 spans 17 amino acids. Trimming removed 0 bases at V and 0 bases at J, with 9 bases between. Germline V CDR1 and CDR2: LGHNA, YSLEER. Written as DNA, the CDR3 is TGCGCCAGCAGCCAAGATGGGGACAACTCTGGGGCCAACGTCCTGACTTTC. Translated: CASSQDGDNSGANVLTF.

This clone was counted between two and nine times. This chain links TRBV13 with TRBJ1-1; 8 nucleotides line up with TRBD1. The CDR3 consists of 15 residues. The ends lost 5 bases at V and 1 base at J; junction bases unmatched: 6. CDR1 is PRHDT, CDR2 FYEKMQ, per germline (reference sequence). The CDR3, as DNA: TGTGCCAGCAGCGGCTCAGACAGGGGGAACACTGAAGCTTTCTTT. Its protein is CASSGSDRGNTEAFF.

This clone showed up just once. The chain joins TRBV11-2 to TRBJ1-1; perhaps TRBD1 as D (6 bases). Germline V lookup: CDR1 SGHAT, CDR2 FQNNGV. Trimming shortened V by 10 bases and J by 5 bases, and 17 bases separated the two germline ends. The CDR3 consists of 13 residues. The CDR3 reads CATHVGGATEAFF. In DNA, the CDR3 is TGTGCCACCCACGTGGGGGGGGCTACTGAAGCTTTCTTT. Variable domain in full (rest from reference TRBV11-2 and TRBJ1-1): EAGVAQSPRYKIIEKRQSVAFWCNPISGHATLYWYQQILGQGPKLLIQFQNNGVVDDSQLPKDRFSAERLKGVDSTLKIQPAKLEDSAVYLCATHVGGATEAFFGQGTRLTVV.

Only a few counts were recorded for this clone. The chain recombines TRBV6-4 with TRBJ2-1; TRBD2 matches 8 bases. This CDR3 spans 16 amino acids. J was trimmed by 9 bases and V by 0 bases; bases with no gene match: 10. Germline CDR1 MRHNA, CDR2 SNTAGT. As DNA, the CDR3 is TGTGCCAGCAGTGACTCAGGAAGGCGGGAGGTGGGTGAGCAGTTCTTC. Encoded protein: CASSDSGRREVGEQFF.

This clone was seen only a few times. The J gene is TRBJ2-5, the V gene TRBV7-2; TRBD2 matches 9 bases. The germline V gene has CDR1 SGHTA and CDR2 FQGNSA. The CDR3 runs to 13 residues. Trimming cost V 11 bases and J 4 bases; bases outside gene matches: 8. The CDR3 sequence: CAGGGGRGETQYF. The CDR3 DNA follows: TGTGCCGGCGGGGGGGGAAGGGGAGAGACCCAGTACTTC. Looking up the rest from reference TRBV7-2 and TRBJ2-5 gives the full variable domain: GAGVSQSPSNKVTEKGKDVELRCDPISGHTALYWYRQSLGQGLEFLIYFQGNSAPDKSGLPSDRFSAERTGGSVSTLTIQRTQQEDSAVYLCAGGGGRGETQYFGPGTRLLVL.

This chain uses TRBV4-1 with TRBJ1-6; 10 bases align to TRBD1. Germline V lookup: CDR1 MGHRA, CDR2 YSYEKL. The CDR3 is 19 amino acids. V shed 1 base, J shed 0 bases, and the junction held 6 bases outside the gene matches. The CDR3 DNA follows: TGCGCCAGCAGCCAAGCTGGGACAGGGGTAAGCTCCTATAATTCACCCCTCCACTTT. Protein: CASSQAGTGVSSYNSPLHF.

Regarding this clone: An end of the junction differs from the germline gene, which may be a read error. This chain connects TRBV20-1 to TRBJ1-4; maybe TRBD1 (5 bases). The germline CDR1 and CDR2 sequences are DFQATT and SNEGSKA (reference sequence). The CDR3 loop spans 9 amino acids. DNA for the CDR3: TGCACGGGGGGGGAGAAGCATCCTTTT. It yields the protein CTGGEKHPF.

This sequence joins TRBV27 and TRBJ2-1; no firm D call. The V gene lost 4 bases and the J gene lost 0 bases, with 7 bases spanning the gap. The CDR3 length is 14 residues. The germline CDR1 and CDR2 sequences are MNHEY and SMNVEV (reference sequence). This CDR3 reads CASSSHSSYNEQFF. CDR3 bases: TGTGCCAGCAGTTCCCATAGCTCCTACAATGAGCAGTTCTTC.

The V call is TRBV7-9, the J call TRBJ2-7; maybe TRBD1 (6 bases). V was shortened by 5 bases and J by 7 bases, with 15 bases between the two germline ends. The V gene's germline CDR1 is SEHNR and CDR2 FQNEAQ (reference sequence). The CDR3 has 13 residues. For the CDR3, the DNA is TGTGCCAGCAGCCAGGGGTATTATATGGAGCAGTACTTC. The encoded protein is CASSQGYYMEQYF.

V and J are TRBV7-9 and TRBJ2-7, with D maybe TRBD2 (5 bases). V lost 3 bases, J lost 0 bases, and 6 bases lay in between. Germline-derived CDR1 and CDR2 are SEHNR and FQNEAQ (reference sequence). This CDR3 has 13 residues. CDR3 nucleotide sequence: TGTGCCAGCAGCTTCGGGATCTCCTACGAGCAGTACTTC. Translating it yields CASSFGISYEQYF.

CDR3 protein: CASSSQGAEVGKLFF. DNA of the CDR3: TGTGCCAGCAGTTCCCAGGGGGCGGAGGTCGGAAAACTGTTTTTT. The V call is TRBV6-5, the J call TRBJ1-4; 8 positions match TRBD1. This CDR3 is built from 15 residues. V shed 4 bases, J shed 10 bases, and the junction held 11 bases outside the gene matches. CDR1 and CDR2 from the germline V gene are MNHEY and SVGAGI.

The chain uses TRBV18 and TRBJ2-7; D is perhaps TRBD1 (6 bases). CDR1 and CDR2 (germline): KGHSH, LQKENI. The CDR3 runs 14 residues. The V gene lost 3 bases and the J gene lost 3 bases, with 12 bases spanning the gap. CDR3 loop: CASSPSGVRYEQYF. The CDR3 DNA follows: TGTGCCAGCTCACCCTCAGGGGTTCGCTACGAGCAGTACTTC.

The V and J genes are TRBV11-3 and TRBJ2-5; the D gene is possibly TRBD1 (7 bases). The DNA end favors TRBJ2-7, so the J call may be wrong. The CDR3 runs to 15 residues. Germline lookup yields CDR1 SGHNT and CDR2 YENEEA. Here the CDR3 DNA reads TGTGCCAGCAGCGGCGGGACAGACAGACTCTACGAGCAGTACTTC. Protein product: CASSGGTDRLYEQYF.

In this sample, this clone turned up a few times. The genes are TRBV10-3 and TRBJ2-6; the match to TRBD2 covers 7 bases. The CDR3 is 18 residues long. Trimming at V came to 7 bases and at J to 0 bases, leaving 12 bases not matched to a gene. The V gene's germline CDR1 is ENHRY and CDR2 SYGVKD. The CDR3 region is CAITPGLLISSGANVLTF. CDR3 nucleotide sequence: TGTGCCATCACTCCGGGACTACTTATCAGCTCTGGGGCCAACGTCCTGACTTTC.

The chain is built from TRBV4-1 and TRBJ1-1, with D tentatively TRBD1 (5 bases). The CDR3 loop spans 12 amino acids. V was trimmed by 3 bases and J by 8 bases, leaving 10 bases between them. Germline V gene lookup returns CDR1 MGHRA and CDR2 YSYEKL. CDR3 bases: TGCGCCAGCAGCCATCAGGGTCCCGAAGCTTTCTTT. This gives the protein CASSHQGPEAFF.

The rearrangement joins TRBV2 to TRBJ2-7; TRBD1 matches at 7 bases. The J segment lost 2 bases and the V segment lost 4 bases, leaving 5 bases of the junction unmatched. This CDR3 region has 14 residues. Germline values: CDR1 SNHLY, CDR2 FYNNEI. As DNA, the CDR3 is TGTGCCAGCAGTGGGCGGCAGGGGGCCTACGAGCAGTACTTC. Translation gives CASSGRQGAYEQYF.

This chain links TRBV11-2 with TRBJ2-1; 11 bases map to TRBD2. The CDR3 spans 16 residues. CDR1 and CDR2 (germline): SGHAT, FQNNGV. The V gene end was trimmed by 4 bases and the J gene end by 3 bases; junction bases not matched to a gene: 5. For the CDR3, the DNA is TGTGCCAGCAGCTCGCCCGGACTAGCGGGCTACAATGAGCAGTTCTTC. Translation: CASSSPGLAGYNEQFF.

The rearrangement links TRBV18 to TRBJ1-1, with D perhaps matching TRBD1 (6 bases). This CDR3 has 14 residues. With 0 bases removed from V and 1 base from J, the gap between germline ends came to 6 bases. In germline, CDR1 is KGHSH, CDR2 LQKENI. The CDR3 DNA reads TGTGCCAGCTCACCACCGGGGGCGAACACTGAAGCTTTCTTT. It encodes CASSPPGANTEAFF.

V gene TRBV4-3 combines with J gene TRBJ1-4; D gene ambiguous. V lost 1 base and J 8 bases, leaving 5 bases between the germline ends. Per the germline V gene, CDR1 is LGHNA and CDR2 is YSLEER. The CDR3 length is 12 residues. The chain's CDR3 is CASSQGREKLFF. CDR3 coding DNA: TGCGCCAGCAGCCAAGGGAGGGAAAAACTGTTTTTT.

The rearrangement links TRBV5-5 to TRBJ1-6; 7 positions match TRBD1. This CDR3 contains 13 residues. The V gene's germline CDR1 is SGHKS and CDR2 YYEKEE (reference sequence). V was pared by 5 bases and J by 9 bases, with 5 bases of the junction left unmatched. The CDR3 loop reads CASSSDRASPLHF. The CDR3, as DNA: TGTGCCAGCAGTTCAGACAGGGCTTCACCCCTCCACTTT.

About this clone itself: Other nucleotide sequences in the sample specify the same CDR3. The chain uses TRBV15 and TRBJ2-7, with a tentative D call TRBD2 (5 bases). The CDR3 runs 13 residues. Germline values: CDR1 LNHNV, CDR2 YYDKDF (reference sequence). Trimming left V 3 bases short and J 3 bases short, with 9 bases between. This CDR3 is CATSRDLSYEQYF. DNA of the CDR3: TGTGCCACCAGCAGGGACTTGAGCTACGAGCAGTACTTC. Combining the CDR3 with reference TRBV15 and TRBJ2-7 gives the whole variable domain DAMVIQNPRYQVTQFGKPVTLSCSQTLNHNVMYWYQQKSSQAPKLLFHYYDKDFNNEADTPDNFQSRRPNTSFCFLDIRSPGLGDTAMYLCATSRDLSYEQYFGPGTRLTVT.

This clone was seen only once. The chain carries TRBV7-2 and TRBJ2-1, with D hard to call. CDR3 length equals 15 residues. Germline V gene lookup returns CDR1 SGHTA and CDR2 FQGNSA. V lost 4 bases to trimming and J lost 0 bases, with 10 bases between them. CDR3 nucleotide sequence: TGTGCCAGCAGCTCCCGACTTGGCTCCTACAATGAGCAGTTCTTC. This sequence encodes CASSSRLGSYNEQFF.

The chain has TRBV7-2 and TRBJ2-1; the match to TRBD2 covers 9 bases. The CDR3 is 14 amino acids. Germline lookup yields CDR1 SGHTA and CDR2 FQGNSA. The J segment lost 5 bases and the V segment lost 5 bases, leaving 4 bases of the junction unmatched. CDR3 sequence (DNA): TGTGCCAGCAGCATTAGCGGGGGAAACAATGAGCAGTTCTTC. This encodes CASSISGGNNEQFF.

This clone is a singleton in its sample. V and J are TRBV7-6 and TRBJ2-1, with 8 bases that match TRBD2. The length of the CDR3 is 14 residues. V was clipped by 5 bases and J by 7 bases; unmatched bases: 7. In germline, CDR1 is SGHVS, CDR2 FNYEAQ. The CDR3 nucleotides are TGTGCCAGCAGCCGAGGGACTAGTACAAATGAGCAGTTCTTC. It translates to CASSRGTSTNEQFF.

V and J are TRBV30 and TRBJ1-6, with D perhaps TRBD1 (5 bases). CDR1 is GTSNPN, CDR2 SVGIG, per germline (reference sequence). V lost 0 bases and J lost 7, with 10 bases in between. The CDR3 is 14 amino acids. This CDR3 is CAWSVLSGNSPLHF. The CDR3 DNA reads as TGTGCCTGGAGTGTACTGTCAGGGAATTCACCCCTCCACTTT.

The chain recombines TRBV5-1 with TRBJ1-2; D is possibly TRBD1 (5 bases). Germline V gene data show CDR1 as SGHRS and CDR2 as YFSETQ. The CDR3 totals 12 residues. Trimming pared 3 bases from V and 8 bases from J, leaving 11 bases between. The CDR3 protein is CASSWGVWGYTF. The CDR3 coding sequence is TGCGCCAGCAGCTGGGGGGTATGGGGCTACACCTTC.

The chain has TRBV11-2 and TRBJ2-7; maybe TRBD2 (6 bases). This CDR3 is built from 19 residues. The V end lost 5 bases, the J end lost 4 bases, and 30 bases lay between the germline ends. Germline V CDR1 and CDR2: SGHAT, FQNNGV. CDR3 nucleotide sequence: TGTGCCAGCAGCACCTCATCCGGGACTGCGACGGCCCTTCCTTACGAGCAGTACTTC. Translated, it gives CASSTSSGTATALPYEQYF.

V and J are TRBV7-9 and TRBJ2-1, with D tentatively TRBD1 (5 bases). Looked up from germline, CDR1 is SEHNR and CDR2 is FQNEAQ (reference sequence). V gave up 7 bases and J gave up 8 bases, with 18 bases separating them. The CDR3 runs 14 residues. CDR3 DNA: TGTGCCAGCACCAGGGCTACCTCTAGGGATGAGCAGTTCTTC. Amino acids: CASTRATSRDEQFF.

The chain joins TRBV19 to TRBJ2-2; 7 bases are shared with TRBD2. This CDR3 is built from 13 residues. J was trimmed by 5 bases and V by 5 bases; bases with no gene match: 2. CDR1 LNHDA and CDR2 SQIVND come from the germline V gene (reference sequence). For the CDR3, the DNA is TGTGCCAGTAGTTGGGGGGGGACCGGGGAGCTGTTTTTT. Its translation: CASSWGGTGELFF.

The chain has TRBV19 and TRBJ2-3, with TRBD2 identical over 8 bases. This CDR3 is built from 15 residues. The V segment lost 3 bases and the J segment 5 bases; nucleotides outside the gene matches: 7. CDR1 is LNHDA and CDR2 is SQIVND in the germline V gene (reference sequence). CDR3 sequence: CASSIRSGSGDTQYF. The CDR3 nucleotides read TGTGCCAGTAGTATTAGGAGCGGGAGCGGAGATACGCAGTATTTT.